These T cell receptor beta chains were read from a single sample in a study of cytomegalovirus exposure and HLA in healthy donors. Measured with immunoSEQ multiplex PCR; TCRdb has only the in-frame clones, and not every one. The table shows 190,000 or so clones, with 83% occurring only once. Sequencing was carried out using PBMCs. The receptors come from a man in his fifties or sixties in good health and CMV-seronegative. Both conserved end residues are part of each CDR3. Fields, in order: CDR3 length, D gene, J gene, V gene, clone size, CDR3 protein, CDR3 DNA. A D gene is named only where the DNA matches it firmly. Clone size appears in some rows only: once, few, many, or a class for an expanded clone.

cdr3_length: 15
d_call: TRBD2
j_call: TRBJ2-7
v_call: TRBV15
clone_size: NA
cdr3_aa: CATSRVGTSNYEQYF
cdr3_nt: TGTGCCACCAGCAGAGTTGGGACTAGCAACTACGAGCAGTACTTC

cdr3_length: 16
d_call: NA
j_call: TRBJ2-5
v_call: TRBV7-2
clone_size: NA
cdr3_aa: CASSPQGLVTGETQYF
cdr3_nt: TGTGCCAGCAGCCCACAGGGTTTAGTAACGGGGGAGACCCAGTACTTC

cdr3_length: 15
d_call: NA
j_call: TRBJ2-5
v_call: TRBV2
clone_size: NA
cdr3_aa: CASSVRGGYAETQYF
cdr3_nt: TGTGCCAGCAGTGTTCGCGGAGGGTACGCGGAGACCCAGTACTTC

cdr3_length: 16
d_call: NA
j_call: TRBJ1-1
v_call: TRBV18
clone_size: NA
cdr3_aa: CASSPTTPRGGTEAFF
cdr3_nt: TGTGCCAGCTCACCAACGACACCGCGGGGGGGTACTGAAGCTTTCTTT

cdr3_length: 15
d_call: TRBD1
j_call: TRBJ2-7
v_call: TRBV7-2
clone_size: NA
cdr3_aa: CASSGRDRGQYEQYF
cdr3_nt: TGTGCCAGCAGCGGCCGGGACAGGGGGCAGTACGAGCAGTACTTC

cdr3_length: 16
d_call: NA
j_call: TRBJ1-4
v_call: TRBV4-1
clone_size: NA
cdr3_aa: CASSQTPAGTNEKLFF
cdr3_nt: TGCGCCAGCAGCCAAACCCCTGCGGGGACTAATGAAAAACTGTTTTTT

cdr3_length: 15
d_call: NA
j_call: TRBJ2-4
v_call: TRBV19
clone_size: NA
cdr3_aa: CASSIDAGLKNIQYF
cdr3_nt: TGTGCCAGTAGTATAGATGCAGGCCTTAAAAACATTCAGTACTTC

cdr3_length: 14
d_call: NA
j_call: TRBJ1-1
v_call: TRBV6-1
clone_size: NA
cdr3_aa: CASSATDLNTEAFF
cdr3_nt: TGTGCCAGCAGTGCTACCGATCTGAACACTGAAGCTTTCTTT

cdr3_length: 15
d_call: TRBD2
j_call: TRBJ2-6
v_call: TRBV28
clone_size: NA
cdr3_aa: CASSWGGSGANVLTF
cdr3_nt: TGTGCCAGCAGTTGGGGGGGCTCTGGGGCCAACGTCCTGACTTTC

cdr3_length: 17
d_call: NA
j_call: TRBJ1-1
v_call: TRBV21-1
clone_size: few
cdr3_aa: CASSKGAQVWRGTEAFF
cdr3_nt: TGTGCCAGCAGCAAAGGGGCACAGGTCTGGAGGGGAACTGAAGCTTTCTTT

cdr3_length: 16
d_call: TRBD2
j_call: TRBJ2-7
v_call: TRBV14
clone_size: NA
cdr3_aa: CASSQEIAGFSYEQYF
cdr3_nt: TGTGCCAGCAGCCAAGAAATAGCGGGTTTCTCCTACGAGCAGTACTTC

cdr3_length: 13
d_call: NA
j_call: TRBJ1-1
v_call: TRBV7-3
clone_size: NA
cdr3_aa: CASSSQANTEAFF
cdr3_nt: TGTGCCAGCAGCTCCCAGGCGAACACTGAAGCTTTCTTT

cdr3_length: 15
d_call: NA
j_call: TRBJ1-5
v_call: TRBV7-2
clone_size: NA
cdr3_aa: CASSLEGLPSQPQHF
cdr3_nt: TGTGCCAGCAGCTTGGAGGGGCTCCCATCTCAGCCCCAGCATTTT

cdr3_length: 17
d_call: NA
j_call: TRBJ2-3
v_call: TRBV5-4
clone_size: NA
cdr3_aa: CASSLGMDISSTDTQYF
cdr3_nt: TGTGCCAGCAGCTTGGGGATGGACATCTCTAGCACAGATACGCAGTATTTT

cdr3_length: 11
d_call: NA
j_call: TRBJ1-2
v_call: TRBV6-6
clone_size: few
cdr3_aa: CASSYQNGYTF
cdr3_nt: TGTGCCAGCAGTTATCAGAATGGCTACACCTTC

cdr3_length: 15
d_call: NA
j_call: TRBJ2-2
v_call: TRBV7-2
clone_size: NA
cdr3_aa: CASSLRQTNTGELFF
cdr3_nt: TGTGCCAGCAGCTTACGACAGACGAACACCGGGGAGCTGTTTTTT

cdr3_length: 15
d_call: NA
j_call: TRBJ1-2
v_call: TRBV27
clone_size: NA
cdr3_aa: CASSLYPGGQYGYTF
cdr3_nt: TGTGCCAGCAGTTTATACCCGGGAGGACAGTATGGCTACACCTTC

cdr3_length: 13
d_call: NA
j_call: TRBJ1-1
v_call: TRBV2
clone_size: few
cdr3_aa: CASSDRVNTEAFF
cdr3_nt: TGTGCCAGCAGTGACAGGGTGAACACTGAAGCTTTCTTT

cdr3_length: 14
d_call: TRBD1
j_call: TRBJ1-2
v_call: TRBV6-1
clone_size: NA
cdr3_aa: CASSENRGQGGYTF
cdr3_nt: TGTGCCAGCAGTGAAAATAGGGGGCAGGGTGGCTACACCTTC

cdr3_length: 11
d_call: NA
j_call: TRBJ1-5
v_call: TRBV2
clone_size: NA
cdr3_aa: CASSLNQPQHF
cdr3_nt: TGTGCCAGCAGTCTTAATCAGCCCCAGCATTTT

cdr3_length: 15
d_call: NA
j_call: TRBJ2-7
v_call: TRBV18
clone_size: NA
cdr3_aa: CASSPRDKGTYEQYF
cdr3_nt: TGTGCCAGCTCACCCCGGGACAAGGGGACCTACGAGCAGTACTTC

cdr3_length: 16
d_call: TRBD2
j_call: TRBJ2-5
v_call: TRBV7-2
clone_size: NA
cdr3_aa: CASSLGTSGRGETQYF
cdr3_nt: TGTGCCAGCAGCTTAGGGACTAGCGGGAGGGGGGAGACCCAGTACTTC

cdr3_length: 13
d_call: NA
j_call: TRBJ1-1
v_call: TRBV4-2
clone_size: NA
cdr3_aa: CASSRPGNTEAFF
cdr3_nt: TGTGCCAGCAGCCGACCAGGGAACACTGAAGCTTTCTTT

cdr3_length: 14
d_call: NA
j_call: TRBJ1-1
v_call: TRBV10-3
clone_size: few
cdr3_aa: CAISDPLVGTEAFF
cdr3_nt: TGTGCCATCAGTGACCCCTTAGTCGGCACTGAAGCTTTCTTT

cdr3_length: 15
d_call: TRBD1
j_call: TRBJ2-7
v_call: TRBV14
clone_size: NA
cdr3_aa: CASSPRGQGASEQYF
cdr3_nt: TGTGCCAGCAGCCCCCGGGGACAGGGGGCCAGCGAGCAGTACTTC

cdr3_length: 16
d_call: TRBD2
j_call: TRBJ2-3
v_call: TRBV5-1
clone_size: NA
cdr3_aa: CASSAPGLAYTDTQYF
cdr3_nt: TGCGCCAGCAGCGCGCCGGGACTAGCCTACACAGATACGCAGTATTTT

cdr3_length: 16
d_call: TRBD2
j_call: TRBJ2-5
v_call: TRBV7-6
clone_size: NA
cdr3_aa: CASSPGGLAGGETQYF
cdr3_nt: TGTGCCAGCAGCCCAGGGGGACTAGCGGGGGGAGAGACCCAGTACTTC

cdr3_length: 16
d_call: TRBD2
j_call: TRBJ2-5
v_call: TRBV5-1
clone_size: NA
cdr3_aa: CASSLYPSGVQETQYF
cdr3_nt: TGCGCCAGCAGCTTATATCCTAGCGGAGTTCAAGAGACCCAGTACTTC

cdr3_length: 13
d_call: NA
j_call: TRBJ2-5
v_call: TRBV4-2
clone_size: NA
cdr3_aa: CASSQHPQETQYF
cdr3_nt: TGTGCCAGCAGCCAACATCCCCAAGAGACCCAGTACTTC

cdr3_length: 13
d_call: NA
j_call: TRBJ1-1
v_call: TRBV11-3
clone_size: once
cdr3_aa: CASSLRQNTEAFF
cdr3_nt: TGTGCCAGCAGCTTGAGACAGAACACTGAAGCTTTCTTT

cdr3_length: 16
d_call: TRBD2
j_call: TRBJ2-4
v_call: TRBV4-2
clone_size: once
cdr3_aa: CASSGGLAGSGNIQYF
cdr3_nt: TGTGCCAGCAGTGGGGGGCTAGCGGGCTCAGGGAACATTCAGTACTTC

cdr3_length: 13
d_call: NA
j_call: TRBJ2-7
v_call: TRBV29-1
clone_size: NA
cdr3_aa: CSATDSPVYEQYF
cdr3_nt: TGCAGCGCTACTGACAGTCCCGTATACGAGCAGTACTTC

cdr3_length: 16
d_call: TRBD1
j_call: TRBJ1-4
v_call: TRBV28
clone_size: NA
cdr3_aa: CASSLPQGAYSEKLFF
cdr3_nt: TGTGCCAGCAGTTTGCCCCAGGGGGCCTATAGTGAAAAACTGTTTTTT

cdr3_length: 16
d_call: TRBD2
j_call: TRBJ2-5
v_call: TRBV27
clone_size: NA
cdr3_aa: CASSHPRTSGPETQYF
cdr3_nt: TGTGCCAGCAGTCACCCCAGGACTAGCGGGCCGGAGACCCAGTACTTC

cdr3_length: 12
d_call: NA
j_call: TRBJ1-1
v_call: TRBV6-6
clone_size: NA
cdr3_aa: CFKREGGIRAFF
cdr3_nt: TGTTTCAAAAGAGAAGGCGGCATACGAGCTTTCTTT

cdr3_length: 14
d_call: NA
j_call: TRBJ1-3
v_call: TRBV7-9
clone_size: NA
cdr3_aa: CASSFDSSGNTIYF
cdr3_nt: TGTGCCAGCAGCTTCGACAGCTCTGGAAACACCATATATTTT

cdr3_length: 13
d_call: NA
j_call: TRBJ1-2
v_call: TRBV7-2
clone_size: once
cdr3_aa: CASTPGRNYGYTF
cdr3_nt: TGTGCCAGCACCCCCGGGAGGAACTATGGCTACACCTTC